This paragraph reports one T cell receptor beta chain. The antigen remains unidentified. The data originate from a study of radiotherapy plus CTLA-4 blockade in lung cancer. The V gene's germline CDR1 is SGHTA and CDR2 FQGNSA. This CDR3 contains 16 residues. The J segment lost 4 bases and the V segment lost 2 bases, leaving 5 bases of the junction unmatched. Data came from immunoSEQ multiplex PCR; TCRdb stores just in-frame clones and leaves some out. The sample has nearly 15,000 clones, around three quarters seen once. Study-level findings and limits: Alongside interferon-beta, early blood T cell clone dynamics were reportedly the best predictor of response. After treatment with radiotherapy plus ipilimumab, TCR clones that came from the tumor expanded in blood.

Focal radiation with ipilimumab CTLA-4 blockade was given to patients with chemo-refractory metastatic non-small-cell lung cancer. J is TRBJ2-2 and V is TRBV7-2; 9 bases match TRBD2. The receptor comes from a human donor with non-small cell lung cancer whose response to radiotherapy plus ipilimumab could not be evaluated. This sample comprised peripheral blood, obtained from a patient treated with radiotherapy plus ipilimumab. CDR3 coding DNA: TGTGCCAGCAGCTTAACCGGGACTAGCAGCACCGGGGAGCTGTTTTTT. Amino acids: CASSLTGTSSTGELFF.